This TCR beta chain originates from a study of shared clonotypes between healthy human individuals. Study-level information: Donor composition was two women and three men, aged 18 to 49.

Turning to this clone: The antigen is unknown.

Both subsets, CD45RA+ naive and CD45RA-negative memory, were split from the CD4+ cells. General study findings and limits: All-four-donor shared clonotypes had higher generation probabilities than non-shared clonotypes did.

This CDR3 is built from 14 residues. Losses at the gene ends were 8 bases for V and 8 bases for J; bases not matched to a gene: 11. Germline V gene data show CDR1 as ENHRY and CDR2 as SYGVKD. In the study's own analysis: Filtering was not the same, since immunoSEQ gave junction-only sequences without quality scores. TCRdb's copy holds only in-frame clones and misses some; the assay was immunoSEQ multiplex PCR. V, J and clone size derive from that table, while D and trimming were established from the DNA sequence. The sample includes about 2 million clones, 95% of them seen just once. This chain uses TRBV10-3 with TRBJ2-1; 8 positions match TRBD1. The sample was naive CD4+ T cells sorted from blood. The subset here: CD45RA+ positively selected. The sequence came from a man aged 18 to 35 in good health. This CDR3 is CAIRGQGSVDEQFF. In DNA form, the CDR3 reads TGTGCCATCCGCGGACAGGGTAGTGTGGATGAGCAGTTCTTC.